Listed below are T cell receptor beta chains from one sample, sequenced in a study of blood T cell repertoires in COVID-19. Assay: immunoSEQ multiplex PCR; the TCRdb copy retains only in-frame clones and omits some. The repertoire includes 150,000 to 250,000 clones, 75% to 90% of them detected once, and around 2% sits in the top ten. Input material: PBMCs or T cells enriched from blood (not recorded which). These receptors were taken from a woman in her 30s who had recovered from COVID-19. Both conserved end residues are part of each CDR3. Fields, in order: J gene, V gene, CDR3 length, clone size, D gene, CDR3 DNA, CDR3 protein. A D gene is named only where the DNA matches it firmly. Part of the rows lack a size; the others show once, few, many or a class for expanded clones.

J: TRBJ2-2
V: TRBV19
length: 14
size: .
D: TRBD2
DNA: TGTGCCAGTAGGCGGGGGGGGAACACCGGGGAGCTGTTTTTT
CDR3: CASRRGGNTGELFF

J: TRBJ1-1
V: TRBV27
length: 14
size: .
D: .
DNA: TGTGCCAGCAGTTTATCCCTTATGAACACTGAAGCTTTCTTT
CDR3: CASSLSLMNTEAFF

J: TRBJ1-2
V: TRBV29-1
length: 12
size: .
D: TRBD1
DNA: TGCAGCGTGCCGGGACAGATAATTGGCTACACCTTC
CDR3: CSVPGQIIGYTF

J: TRBJ2-2
V: TRBV24-1
length: 16
size: .
D: TRBD1
DNA: TGTGCCACCAGTGATCTCGGACAGGGTAACACCGGGGAGCTGTTTTTT
CDR3: CATSDLGQGNTGELFF

J: TRBJ1-1
V: TRBV11-1
length: 11
size: .
D: .
DNA: TGTGCCAGCAGCTTGAGAGATGAAGCTTTCTTT
CDR3: CASSLRDEAFF

J: TRBJ1-4
V: TRBV10-2
length: 13
size: .
D: TRBD1
DNA: TGCGCCAGCGCCGGGACAGGAATGAAGAAACTGCTTTTT
CDR3: CASAGTGMKKLLF

J: TRBJ2-1
V: TRBV24-1
length: 14
size: .
D: .
DNA: TGTGCCACCAGTGATTCCCGGAGTTGGGATGAGCAGTTCTTC
CDR3: CATSDSRSWDEQFF

J: TRBJ1-5
V: TRBV12-5
length: 15
size: .
D: .
DNA: TGTGCTAGTGGTTTGGGCATAGAAAGCAATCAGCCCCAGCATTTT
CDR3: CASGLGIESNQPQHF

J: TRBJ1-1
V: TRBV5-6
length: 16
size: .
D: TRBD1
DNA: TGTGCCAGCAGCTCGATACGGACAGGGACGAACACTGAAGCTTTCTTT
CDR3: CASSSIRTGTNTEAFF

J: TRBJ2-5
V: TRBV27
length: 18
size: .
D: TRBD2
DNA: TGTGCCAGCAGTTTAAGACCCAGTGAAGCGGGGACGCAAGAGACCCAGTACTTC
CDR3: CASSLRPSEAGTQETQYF

J: TRBJ1-6
V: TRBV5-1
length: 13
size: once
D: .
DNA: TGCGCCAGCAGGGGCTGGTATAATTCACCCCTCCACTTT
CDR3: CASRGWYNSPLHF

J: TRBJ2-2
V: TRBV4-3
length: 13
size: once
D: .
DNA: TGCGCCAGCAGCCCCTGGAACACCGGGGAGCTGTTTTTT
CDR3: CASSPWNTGELFF

J: TRBJ1-5
V: TRBV2
length: 13
size: .
D: TRBD1
DNA: TGTGCCAGCACCGGGACAGGGGAACAGCCCCAGCATTTT
CDR3: CASTGTGEQPQHF

J: TRBJ1-6
V: TRBV6-5
length: 14
size: .
D: TRBD1
DNA: TGTGCCAGCAGTCGGACAGGGCAGAATTCACCCCTCCACTTT
CDR3: CASSRTGQNSPLHF

J: TRBJ2-5
V: TRBV5-4
length: 13
size: .
D: .
DNA: TGTGCCAGCAGCTTGGACAGCCAAGAGACCCAGTACTTC
CDR3: CASSLDSQETQYF

J: TRBJ2-1
V: TRBV6-5
length: 13
size: .
D: .
DNA: TGTGCCAGCAGTTATTCGGAGAACAATGAGCAGTTCTTC
CDR3: CASSYSENNEQFF

J: TRBJ2-7
V: TRBV25-1
length: 15
size: .
D: TRBD1
DNA: TGTGCCAGCAGTGAATGGGGACAGTTCTCCTACGAGCAGTACTTC
CDR3: CASSEWGQFSYEQYF

J: TRBJ2-5
V: TRBV9
length: 16
size: .
D: .
DNA: TGTGCCAGCAGTCCCGGCGCTGAAAATATCGGGGAGACCCAGTACTTC
CDR3: CASSPGAENIGETQYF

J: TRBJ2-1
V: TRBV7-3
length: 16
size: .
D: .
DNA: TGTGCCAGCAGCCCGTCGCTAGCACGGGGGTGGGGCGAGCAGTTCTTC
CDR3: CASSPSLARGWGEQFF

J: TRBJ2-1
V: TRBV30
length: 13
size: .
D: TRBD2
DNA: TGTGCCTGGGGGACTAGCGGCCACAATGAGCAGTTCTTC
CDR3: CAWGTSGHNEQFF

J: TRBJ2-5
V: TRBV11-3
length: 15
size: .
D: .
DNA: TGTGCCAGCAGGGGACAGACTAGCGTCCAAGAGACCCAGTACTTC
CDR3: CASRGQTSVQETQYF

J: TRBJ2-5
V: TRBV5-1
length: 17
size: .
D: TRBD2
DNA: TGCGCCAGCAGCCGAAACCCCCTTCTAGCGGGGACCGAGACCCAGTACTTC
CDR3: CASSRNPLLAGTETQYF

J: TRBJ2-3
V: TRBV12-3/TRBV12-4
length: 13
size: .
D: .
DNA: TGTGCCAGCAGCCGCGGGCGCACAGATACGCAGTATTTT
CDR3: CASSRGRTDTQYF

J: TRBJ2-3
V: TRBV9
length: 14
size: .
D: .
DNA: TGTGCCAGCAGCGTAGGCGGTGTAGCGTCGGCCCAGTATTTT
CDR3: CASSVGGVASAQYF

J: TRBJ1-2
V: TRBV4-2
length: 23
size: .
D: TRBD1
DNA: TGTGCCAGCAGCCTTCACCTCAGTCCCGACAGGGGGCCGGACCAGAGAACTAACTATGGCTACACCTTC
CDR3: CASSLHLSPDRGPDQRTNYGYTF

J: TRBJ2-1
V: TRBV11-2
length: 16
size: .
D: TRBD2
DNA: TGTGCCAGCAGCCCAGGGACTAGCGGGAATGTCGATGAGCAGTTCTTC
CDR3: CASSPGTSGNVDEQFF

J: TRBJ2-5
V: TRBV7-8
length: 13
size: .
D: .
DNA: TGTGCCAGCAGTTCACAGGGTCGGGAGACCCAGTACTTC
CDR3: CASSSQGRETQYF

J: TRBJ1-1
V: TRBV27
length: 16
size: .
D: .
DNA: TGTGCCAGCAGTTTATCGACTGGGGGGTTCGACACTGAAGCTTTCTTT
CDR3: CASSLSTGGFDTEAFF

J: TRBJ1-5
V: TRBV5-5
length: 14
size: .
D: .
DNA: TGTGCCAGCAGCCGTTCTACAGGGTTTCAGCCCCAGCATTTT
CDR3: CASSRSTGFQPQHF

J: TRBJ2-5
V: TRBV4-3
length: 15
size: .
D: TRBD1
DNA: TGCGCCAGCAGCCAGGACAGGGGGTTAGAGGAGACCCAGTACTTC
CDR3: CASSQDRGLEETQYF

J: TRBJ1-3
V: TRBV28
length: 14
size: .
D: TRBD1
DNA: TGTGCCAGCAGAGGGACAGGGGCTGGAAACACCATATATTTT
CDR3: CASRGTGAGNTIYF

J: TRBJ2-1
V: TRBV24-1
length: 16
size: .
D: .
DNA: TGTGCCACCAGTGAGGCAATAGCGGAGTCCTACAATGAGCAGTTCTTC
CDR3: CATSEAIAESYNEQFF

J: TRBJ2-7
V: TRBV12-5
length: 13
size: .
D: TRBD1
DNA: TGTGCTAGTGGTTTGGCAGGGGGCTACGAGCAGTACTTC
CDR3: CASGLAGGYEQYF

J: TRBJ2-3
V: TRBV6-2/TRBV6-3
length: 16
size: .
D: TRBD2
DNA: TGTGCCAGCAGTTACTCTAACGGGAGGAGCACAGATACGCAGTATTTT
CDR3: CASSYSNGRSTDTQYF

J: TRBJ2-1
V: TRBV27
length: 15
size: .
D: TRBD1
DNA: TGTGCCAGCAGACAGGGGCAGGGCCGGACTCAAGAGCAGTTCTTC
CDR3: CASRQGQGRTQEQFF

J: TRBJ2-5
V: TRBV13
length: 16
size: .
D: TRBD1
DNA: TGTGCCAGCAGCGCCCGGGACAGGGGGCACCAAGAGACCCAGTACTTC
CDR3: CASSARDRGHQETQYF

J: TRBJ1-1
V: TRBV3-1/TRBV3-2
length: 14
size: .
D: .
DNA: TGTGCCAGCAGCCAACCCCCCGGGAACACTGAAGCTTTCTTT
CDR3: CASSQPPGNTEAFF

J: TRBJ1-1
V: TRBV2
length: 11
size: .
D: .
DNA: TGTGCCAGCAGCAGGGGAGCTGAAGCTTTCTTT
CDR3: CASSRGAEAFF

J: TRBJ2-1
V: TRBV7-9
length: 9
size: few
D: .
DNA: TGCTTGGGGGGAACCGAGCAGTTCTTC
CDR3: CLGGTEQFF

J: TRBJ1-3
V: TRBV19
length: 15
size: .
D: TRBD1
DNA: TGTGCCAGTAGCCCCGGGACAGACTCTGGAAACACCATATATTTT
CDR3: CASSPGTDSGNTIYF

J: TRBJ1-1
V: TRBV25-1
length: 15
size: .
D: TRBD1
DNA: TGTGCCAGCACTCCGGACAGGGGGGAGAACACTGAAGCTTTCTTT
CDR3: CASTPDRGENTEAFF

J: TRBJ1-1
V: TRBV23-1
length: 10
size: many
D: .
DNA: TGCGCCAGCAGTCAACAGGGAGCTTTCTTT
CDR3: CASSQQGAFF

J: TRBJ2-3
V: TRBV18
length: 16
size: few
D: TRBD1
DNA: TGTGCCAGCTCACCTCTGACAGGGGGTAGCACAGATACGCAGTATTTT
CDR3: CASSPLTGGSTDTQYF

J: TRBJ1-2
V: TRBV4-1
length: 14
size: .
D: TRBD1
DNA: TGCGCCAGCAGAAGGACAGGGGGTAGGTATGGCTACACCTTC
CDR3: CASRRTGGRYGYTF

J: TRBJ1-1
V: TRBV12-3/TRBV12-4
length: 13
size: .
D: .
DNA: TGTGCCAGCAGTTTAGGCAGGGGCCTTGAAGCTTTCTTT
CDR3: CASSLGRGLEAFF

J: TRBJ1-2
V: TRBV7-2
length: 16
size: .
D: .
DNA: TGTGCCAGCAGCTTGGGGCTGGACGGGGGAACCTATGGCTACACCTTC
CDR3: CASSLGLDGGTYGYTF

J: TRBJ1-2
V: TRBV4-1
length: 18
size: .
D: TRBD1
DNA: TGCGCCAGCAGCCAAGACCCAAGTCCGGGACAGGGGAACTATGGCTACACCTTC
CDR3: CASSQDPSPGQGNYGYTF

J: TRBJ2-1
V: TRBV5-1
length: 14
size: .
D: .
DNA: TGCGCCAGCAGCTTGGTTAGTTCCTACAATGAGCAGTTCTTC
CDR3: CASSLVSSYNEQFF

J: TRBJ2-7
V: TRBV11-1
length: 15
size: .
D: TRBD2
DNA: TGTGCCAGCAGAGGACTAGCGGAAAGTAGCTACGAGCAGTACTTC
CDR3: CASRGLAESSYEQYF

J: TRBJ1-1
V: TRBV5-1
length: 13
size: .
D: .
DNA: TGCGCCAGCCGAGAGACAGCTAACACTGAAGCTTTCTTT
CDR3: CASRETANTEAFF

J: TRBJ1-2
V: TRBV12-3/TRBV12-4
length: 12
size: few
D: .
DNA: TGTGCCAGCAGTTTGACAGTTCGAGGCTACACCTTC
CDR3: CASSLTVRGYTF

J: TRBJ1-1
V: TRBV7-2
length: 14
size: .
D: .
DNA: TGTGCCAGCAGCTTAGCCGGGGAAGCCACTGAAGCTTTCTTT
CDR3: CASSLAGEATEAFF

J: TRBJ1-1
V: TRBV21-1
length: 14
size: once
D: .
DNA: TGTGCCAGCAACCAAGACAGGGAGGACACTGAAGCTTTCTTT
CDR3: CASNQDREDTEAFF

J: TRBJ2-1
V: TRBV6-5
length: 13
size: once
D: .
DNA: TGTGCCAGCAGTTACTCTGAAGCGGGTAGTCCCCTCTTC
CDR3: CASSYSEAGSPLF

J: TRBJ1-1
V: TRBV28
length: 14
size: .
D: TRBD1
DNA: TGTGCCAGCAGGCCTACAGGGGTGAACACTGAAGCTTTCTTT
CDR3: CASRPTGVNTEAFF

J: TRBJ2-1
V: TRBV7-3
length: 18
size: .
D: .
DNA: TGTGCCAGCAGCTTAACGCCTAGCGGGACAGGCCCTCGAAATGAGCAGTTCTTC
CDR3: CASSLTPSGTGPRNEQFF

J: TRBJ2-5
V: TRBV2
length: 14
size: .
D: .
DNA: TGTGCCAGCACTTCGGGATCCAGGCGAGAGACCCAGTACTTC
CDR3: CASTSGSRRETQYF